The 28 T cell receptor beta chains below all came from one sample that was sequenced in a study of monozygotic twins with inflammatory bowel disease. Following a re-call of the 5' RACE reads, TCRdb has one entry per CDR3 protein and lacks DNA. This table holds roughly 200,000 distinct CDR3 sequences. The specimen was blood. The receptors here all came from a human donor with ulcerative colitis or Crohn's disease, or a healthy co-twin of an affected twin (not recorded which).

The chain joins TRBV3-1 to TRBJ2-2; the D gene TCRdb calls, TRBD1, cannot be checked with no DNA. The CDR3 consists of 14 residues. The germline CDR1 and CDR2 sequences are LGHDT and YNNKEL (reference sequence). This CDR3 is CASRPGQNTGELFF.

The chain combines TRBV6-1 with TRBJ2-3; TCRdb gives TRBD1 as the D gene, but with no DNA this cannot be confirmed. This CDR3 contains 14 residues. Per the germline V gene, CDR1 is MNHNS and CDR2 is SASEGT. CDR3 region: CASIRAPGADTQYF.

The chain links TRBV7-8 to TRBJ1-2. Germline CDR1 SGHVS, CDR2 FQNEAQ. The CDR3 has 15 amino acids. The CDR3: CASSPTLYGIYGYTF.

This clonotype is identified as medium-sized from frequency. The chain couples TRBV4-1 to TRBJ2-3. Germline V gene sequence: CDR1 MGHRA, CDR2 YSYEKL. The CDR3 runs 16 residues. The CDR3 here is CASSQVSGVSTDTQYF.

The chain employs TRBV20-1 and TRBJ1-2; with no DNA, the TCRdb D assignment of TRBD1 cannot be verified. In germline, CDR1 is DFQATT, CDR2 SNEGSKA (reference sequence). This CDR3 is 14 amino acids long. This CDR3 is CSARDSWGPGGYTF.

This chain connects TRBV28 to TRBJ2-1. The CDR3 loop spans 11 amino acids. Germline CDR1 reads MDHEN; CDR2 reads SYDVKM. This chain's CDR3 is CASRYYNEQFF.

V gene TRBV7-3 combines with J gene TRBJ2-2; TCRdb returns TRBD2, unconfirmable since there is no DNA. The CDR3 has 17 amino acids. Looked up from germline, CDR1 is SGHTA and CDR2 is FQGTGA. CDR3 in amino acids: CASSLAGTSGNTGELFF. The whole variable domain, filled in from reference TRBV7-3 and TRBJ2-2, reads GAGVSQTPSNKVTEKGKYVELRCDPISGHTALYWYRQSLGQGPEFLIYFQGTGAADDSGLPNDRFFAVRPEGSVSTLKIQRTERGDSAVYLCASSLAGTSGNTGELFFGEGSRLTVL.

This sequence joins TRBV12-3 or TRBV12-4 and TRBJ2-7; TCRdb picks TRBD1, but there is no DNA to check that call. This CDR3 is built from 14 residues. CDR3 residues: CASSLGGPLYEQYF.

The genes are TRBV2 and TRBJ2-3; TCRdb's assignment of TRBD1 cannot be checked, as there is no DNA. CDR1 is SNHLY, CDR2 FYNNEI, per germline. The CDR3 contains 15 residues. This CDR3 is CASSDGGAATDTQYF.

The chain has TRBV5-1 and TRBJ1-3; TCRdb lists TRBD1, though no DNA is available to test this call. CDR3 length: 15 residues. Germline assignment: CDR1 SGHRS and CDR2 YFSETQ. The CDR3 loop reads CASSRGDSSGNTIYF. Full variable domain (missing parts from reference TRBV5-1 and TRBJ1-3): KAGVTQTPRYLIKTRGQQVTLSCSPISGHRSVSWYQQTPGQGLQFLFEYFSETQRNKGNFPGRFSGRQFSNSRSEMNVSTLELGDSALYLCASSRGDSSGNTIYFGEGSWLTVV.

V is TRBV20-1 and J is TRBJ2-7; TCRdb indicates TRBD1, and absent DNA this call remains unverified. The germline gives CDR1 DFQATT, CDR2 SNEGSKA (reference sequence). This CDR3 region has 13 residues. CDR3 sequence: CSAPDRLACEQYF.

This chain connects TRBV10-3 to TRBJ1-1; TCRdb indicates TRBD1, and absent DNA this call remains unverified. CDR1 ENHRY and CDR2 SYGVKD come from the germline V gene. The CDR3 runs to 17 residues. The CDR3 reads CATWTGGDPTMNTEAFF.

The J gene is TRBJ2-1, the V gene TRBV11-1; TCRdb selects TRBD1, and the lack of DNA leaves this call unchecked. Germline loops: CDR1 SGHAT, CDR2 FQDESV (reference sequence). The CDR3 has 18 amino acids. The CDR3 reads CASSFPRGAGHSYNEQFF. The full variable domain, its missing parts supplied by reference TRBV11-1 and TRBJ2-1, is EAEVAQSPRYKITEKSQAVAFWCDPISGHATLYWYRQILGQGPELLVQFQDESVVDDSQLPKDRFSAERLKGVDSTLKIQPAELGDSAMYLCASSFPRGAGHSYNEQFFGPGTRLTVL.

This chain joins TRBV3-1 and TRBJ2-7; no DNA is available, so the TRBD2 call from TCRdb remains unchecked. This CDR3 comprises 15 residues. Germline CDR1 is LGHDT and CDR2 is YNNKEL (reference sequence). CDR3 protein: CASSRLAGDFYEQYF.

The CDR3 region is CASSSGSPGQRNTEAFF. The chain couples TRBV12-3 or TRBV12-4 to TRBJ1-1; the D call from TCRdb, TRBD1, cannot be confirmed without DNA. CDR3 size: 17 residues.

V usage is TRBV5-1 and J usage is TRBJ2-7; lacking DNA, the TRBD1 call made by TCRdb goes unchecked. Germline lookup yields CDR1 SGHRS and CDR2 YFSETQ. The CDR3 is made up of 13 amino acids. CDR3 residues: CASSLNPGYEQYF.

The V gene is TRBV7-9, the J gene TRBJ2-7; TCRdb selects TRBD2, and the lack of DNA leaves this call unchecked. The CDR3 length is 13 residues. The germline V gene encodes CDR1 SEHNR and CDR2 FQNEAQ (reference sequence). The CDR3 loop is CASSFSPTYEQYF.

This sequence joins TRBV9 and TRBJ2-7; TCRdb's assignment of TRBD2 cannot be checked, as there is no DNA. The CDR3 runs to 17 residues. CDR1 is SGDLS, CDR2 YYNGEE, per germline. The chain's CDR3 is CASSEYGLAGGIYEQYF.

CDR3 in amino acids: CASSRTSGYNERFF. This chain connects TRBV5-1 to TRBJ2-1; no DNA is available, so the TRBD2 call from TCRdb remains unchecked. This CDR3 spans 14 amino acids. The V gene's germline CDR1 is SGHRS and CDR2 YFSETQ. The whole variable domain, remainder taken from reference TRBV5-1 and TRBJ2-1, is KAGVTQTPRYLIKTRGQQVTLSCSPISGHRSVSWYQQTPGQGLQFLFEYFSETQRNKGNFPGRFSGRQFSNSRSEMNVSTLELGDSALYLCASSRTSGYNERFFGPGTRLTVL.

The chain combines TRBV7-2 with TRBJ1-1; TCRdb indicates TRBD1, and absent DNA this call remains unverified. Germline CDR1 is SGHTA and CDR2 is FQGNSA. The CDR3 extends over 13 amino acids. The CDR3 loop is CASSFPGTAEAFF.

The gene calls are TRBV10-3 and TRBJ1-1; the D call from TCRdb, TRBD1, cannot be confirmed without DNA. CDR1 is ENHRY and CDR2 is SYGVKD in the germline V gene. The CDR3 contains 14 residues. CDR3: CAISSGQGNAEAFF.

The chain uses TRBV2 and TRBJ1-2; TCRdb designates TRBD1, a call that cannot be tested without DNA. The CDR3 is 14 residues long. Germline V gives CDR1 SNHLY, CDR2 FYNNEI. The CDR3 is CASSLGGANYGYTF.

This chain links TRBV7-9 with TRBJ2-2; the TRBD1 assignment by TCRdb is unverifiable without DNA. Per germline, CDR1 SEHNR and CDR2 FQNEAQ (reference sequence). The CDR3 length is 15 residues. The CDR3 sequence: CASSLGQSPTGELFF.

The genes are TRBV29-1 and TRBJ2-1; TCRdb designates TRBD1, a call that cannot be tested without DNA. This CDR3 is 13 amino acids long. Germline V gene sequence: CDR1 SQVTM, CDR2 ANQGSEA. CDR3 residues: CSPYRDAYNEQFF.

The chain uses TRBV5-1 and TRBJ2-7. The CDR3 runs to 15 residues. Germline V gene data show CDR1 as SGHRS and CDR2 as YFSETQ. The CDR3: CASSLTNRAPYEQYF. Full variable domain (remainder filled in from reference TRBV5-1 and TRBJ2-7): KAGVTQTPRYLIKTRGQQVTLSCSPISGHRSVSWYQQTPGQGLQFLFEYFSETQRNKGNFPGRFSGRQFSNSRSEMNVSTLELGDSALYLCASSLTNRAPYEQYFGPGTRLTVT.

The rearrangement links TRBV10-3 to TRBJ1-2; TCRdb selects TRBD1, and the lack of DNA leaves this call unchecked. CDR1 and CDR2 from the germline V gene are ENHRY and SYGVKD. This CDR3 comprises 12 residues. The CDR3 sequence: CATLDRGYGYTF.

The chain carries TRBV20-1 and TRBJ1-3; there is no DNA to check the TCRdb D call of TRBD1. The CDR3 totals 15 residues. The germline V gene has CDR1 DFQATT and CDR2 SNEGSKA (reference sequence). CDR3 sequence: CSARDMARGGNTIYF.

The chain has TRBV7-6 and TRBJ2-3; the TCRdb D gene call, TRBD1, has no DNA to confirm it. Germline V gene lookup returns CDR1 SGHVS and CDR2 FNYEAQ. The length of the CDR3 is 16 residues. This chain's CDR3 is CASSFPDIPCTDTQYF.